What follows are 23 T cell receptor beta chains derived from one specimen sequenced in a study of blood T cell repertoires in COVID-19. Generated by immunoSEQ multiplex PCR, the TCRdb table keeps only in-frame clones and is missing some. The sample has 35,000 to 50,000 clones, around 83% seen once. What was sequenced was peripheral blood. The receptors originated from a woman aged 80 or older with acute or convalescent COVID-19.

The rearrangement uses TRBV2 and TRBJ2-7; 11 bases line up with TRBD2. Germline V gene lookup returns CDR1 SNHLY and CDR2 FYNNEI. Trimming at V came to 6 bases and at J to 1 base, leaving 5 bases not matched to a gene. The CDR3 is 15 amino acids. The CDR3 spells CASSLLAGGSYEQYF. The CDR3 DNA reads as TGTGCCAGCAGCCTTTTAGCGGGGGGGTCCTACGAGCAGTACTTC. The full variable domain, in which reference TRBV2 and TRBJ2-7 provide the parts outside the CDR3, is EPEVTQTPSHQVTQMGQEVILRCVPISNHLYFYWYRQILGQKVEFLVSFYNNEISEKSEIFDDQFSVERPDGSNFTLKIRSTKLEDSAMYFCASSLLAGGSYEQYFGPGTRLTVT.

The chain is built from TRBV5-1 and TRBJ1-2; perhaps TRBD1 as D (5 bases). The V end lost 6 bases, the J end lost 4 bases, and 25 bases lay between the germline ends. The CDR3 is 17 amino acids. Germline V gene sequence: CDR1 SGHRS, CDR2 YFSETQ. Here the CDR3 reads CASTLGDALPGSYGYTF. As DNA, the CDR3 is TGCGCCAGCACCTTAGGGGACGCACTCCCCGGGAGCTATGGCTACACCTTC. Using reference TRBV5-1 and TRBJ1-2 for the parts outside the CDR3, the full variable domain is KAGVTQTPRYLIKTRGQQVTLSCSPISGHRSVSWYQQTPGQGLQFLFEYFSETQRNKGNFPGRFSGRQFSNSRSEMNVSTLELGDSALYLCASTLGDALPGSYGYTFGSGTRLTVV.

This CDR3 reads CASSLWQGSNEKLFF. In DNA, the CDR3 is TGCGCCAGCAGCTTGTGGCAGGGATCGAATGAAAAACTGTTTTTT. The J gene is TRBJ1-4, the V gene TRBV5-1, with D possibly being TRBD1 (5 bases). The V end lost 1 base, the J end lost 5 bases, and 12 bases lay between the germline ends. The germline V gene has CDR1 SGHRS and CDR2 YFSETQ. This CDR3 has 15 amino acids. Filled out from reference TRBV5-1 and TRBJ1-4, the complete variable domain reads KAGVTQTPRYLIKTRGQQVTLSCSPISGHRSVSWYQQTPGQGLQFLFEYFSETQRNKGNFPGRFSGRQFSNSRSEMNVSTLELGDSALYLCASSLWQGSNEKLFFGSGTQLSVL.

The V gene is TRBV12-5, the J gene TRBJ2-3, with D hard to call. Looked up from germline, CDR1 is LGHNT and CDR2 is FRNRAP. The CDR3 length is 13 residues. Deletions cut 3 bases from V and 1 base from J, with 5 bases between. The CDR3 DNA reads TGTGCTAGTGGTTTACGGGGCACAGATACGCAGTATTTT. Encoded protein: CASGLRGTDTQYF. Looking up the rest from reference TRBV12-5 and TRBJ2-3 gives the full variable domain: DARVTQTPRHKVTEMGQEVTMRCQPILGHNTVFWYRQTMMQGLELLAYFRNRAPLDDSGMPKDRFSAEMPDATLATLKIQPSEPRDSAVYFCASGLRGTDTQYFGPGTRLTVL.

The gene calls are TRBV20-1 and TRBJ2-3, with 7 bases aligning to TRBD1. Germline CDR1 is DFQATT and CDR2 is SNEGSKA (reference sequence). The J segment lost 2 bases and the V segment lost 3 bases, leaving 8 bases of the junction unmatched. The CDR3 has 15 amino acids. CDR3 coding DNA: TGCAGTGCTAGTCAGATCGACAGGGACACAGATACGCAGTATTTT. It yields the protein CSASQIDRDTDTQYF.

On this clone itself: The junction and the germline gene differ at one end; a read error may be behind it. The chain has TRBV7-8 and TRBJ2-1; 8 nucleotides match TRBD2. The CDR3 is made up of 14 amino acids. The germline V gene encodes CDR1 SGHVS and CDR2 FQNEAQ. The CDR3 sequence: CASIGGTRYNEQFF. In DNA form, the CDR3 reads TGTGCGAGCATAGGAGGGACTAGGTACAATGAGCAGTTCTTC. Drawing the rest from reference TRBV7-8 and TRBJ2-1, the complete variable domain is GAGVSQSPRYKVAKRGQDVALRCDPISGHVSLFWYQQALGQGPEFLTYFQNEAQLDKSGLPSDRFFAERPEGSVSTLKIQRTQQEDSAVYLCASIGGTRYNEQFFGPGTRLTVL.

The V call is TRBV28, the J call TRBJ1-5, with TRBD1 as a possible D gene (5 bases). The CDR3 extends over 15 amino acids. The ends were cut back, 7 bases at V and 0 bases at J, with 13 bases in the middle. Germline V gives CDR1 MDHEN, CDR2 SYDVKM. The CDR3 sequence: CASTDRGYSNQPQHF. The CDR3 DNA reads TGTGCCAGCACGGATAGGGGTTATAGCAATCAGCCCCAGCATTTT.

CDR3 protein: CASITPGDPYEQYF. As DNA, the CDR3 is TGTGCCAGCATCACGCCGGGGGACCCCTACGAGCAGTACTTC. The rearrangement links TRBV28 to TRBJ2-7, with D tentatively TRBD2 (6 bases). In germline, CDR1 is MDHEN, CDR2 SYDVKM. V dropped 7 bases and J dropped 2 bases, with 15 bases sitting between them. The length of the CDR3 is 14 residues.

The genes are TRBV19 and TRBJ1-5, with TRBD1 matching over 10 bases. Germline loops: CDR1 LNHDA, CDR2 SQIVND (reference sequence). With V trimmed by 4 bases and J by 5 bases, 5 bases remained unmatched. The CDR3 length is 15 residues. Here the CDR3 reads CASSRDRGGDQPQHF. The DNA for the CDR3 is TGTGCCAGTAGTAGGGACAGGGGCGGTGATCAGCCCCAGCATTTT.

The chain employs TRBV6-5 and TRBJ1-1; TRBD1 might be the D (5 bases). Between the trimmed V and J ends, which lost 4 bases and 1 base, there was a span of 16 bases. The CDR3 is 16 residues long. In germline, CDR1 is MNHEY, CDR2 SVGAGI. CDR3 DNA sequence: TGTGCCAGCAGTTTAGAACAGGCCGGGGGGAACACTGAAGCTTTCTTT. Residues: CASSLEQAGGNTEAFF.

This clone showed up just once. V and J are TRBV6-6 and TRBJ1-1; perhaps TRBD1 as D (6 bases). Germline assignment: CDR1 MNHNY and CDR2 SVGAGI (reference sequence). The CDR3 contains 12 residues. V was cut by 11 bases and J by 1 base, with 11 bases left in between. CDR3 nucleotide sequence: TGTGCCGGCCGGGGGGCGAACACTGAAGCTTTCTTT. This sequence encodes CAGRGANTEAFF.

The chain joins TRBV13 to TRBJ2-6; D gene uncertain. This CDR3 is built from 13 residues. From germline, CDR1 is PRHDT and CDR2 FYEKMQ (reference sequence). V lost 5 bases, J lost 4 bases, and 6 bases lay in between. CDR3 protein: CASSPLGANVLTF. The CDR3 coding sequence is TGTGCCAGCAGCCCACTGGGGGCCAACGTCCTGACTTTC.

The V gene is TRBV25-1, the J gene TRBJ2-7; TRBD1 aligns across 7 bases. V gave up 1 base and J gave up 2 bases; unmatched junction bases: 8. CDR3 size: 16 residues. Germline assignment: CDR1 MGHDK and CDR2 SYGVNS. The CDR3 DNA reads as TGTGCCAGCAGTGAATCCCGGGGCAGGGGGACCTACGAGCAGTACTTC. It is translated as CASSESRGRGTYEQYF.

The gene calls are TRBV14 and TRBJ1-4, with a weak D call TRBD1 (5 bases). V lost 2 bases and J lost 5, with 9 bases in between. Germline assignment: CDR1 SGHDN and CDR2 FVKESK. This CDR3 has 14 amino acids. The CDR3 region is CASSQQRGNEKLFF. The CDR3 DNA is TGTGCCAGCAGCCAACAAAGGGGAAATGAAAAACTGTTTTTT. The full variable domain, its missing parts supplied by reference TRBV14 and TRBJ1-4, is EAGVTQFPSHSVIEKGQTVTLRCDPISGHDNLYWYRRVMGKEIKFLLHFVKESKQDESGMPNNRFLAERTGGTYSTLKVQPAELEDSGVYFCASSQQRGNEKLFFGSGTQLSVL.

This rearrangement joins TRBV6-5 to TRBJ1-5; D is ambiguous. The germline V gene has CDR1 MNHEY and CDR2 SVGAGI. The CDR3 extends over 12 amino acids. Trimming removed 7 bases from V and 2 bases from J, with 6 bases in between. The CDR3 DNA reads TGTGCCAGCAAGCCGGGCAATCAGCCCCAGCATTTT. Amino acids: CASKPGNQPQHF.

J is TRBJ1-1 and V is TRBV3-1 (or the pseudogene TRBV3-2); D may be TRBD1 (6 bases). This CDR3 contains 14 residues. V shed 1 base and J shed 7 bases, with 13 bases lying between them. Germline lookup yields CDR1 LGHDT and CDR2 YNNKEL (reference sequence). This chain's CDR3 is CASSQGSEGGEAFF. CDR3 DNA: TGTGCCAGCAGCCAAGGGAGTGAAGGGGGTGAAGCTTTCTTT.

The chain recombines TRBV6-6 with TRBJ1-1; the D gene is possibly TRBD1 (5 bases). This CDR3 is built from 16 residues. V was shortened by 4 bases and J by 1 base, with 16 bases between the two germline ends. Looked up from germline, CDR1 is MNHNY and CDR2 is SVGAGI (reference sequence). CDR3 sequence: CASSLEQAGGNTEAFF. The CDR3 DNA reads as TGTGCCAGCAGTTTAGAACAGGCCGGGGGGAACACTGAAGCTTTCTTT.

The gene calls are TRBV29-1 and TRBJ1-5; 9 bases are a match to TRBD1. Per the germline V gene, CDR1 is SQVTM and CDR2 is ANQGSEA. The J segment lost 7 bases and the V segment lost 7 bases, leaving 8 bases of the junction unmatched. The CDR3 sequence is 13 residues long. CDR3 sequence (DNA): TGCAGCGCACGACAGGGGGTCGGCCAGCCCCAGCATTTT. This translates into CSARQGVGQPQHF. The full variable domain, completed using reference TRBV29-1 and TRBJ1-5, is SAVISQKPSRDICQRGTSLTIQCQVDSQVTMMFWYRQQPGQSLTLIATANQGSEATYESGFVIDKFPISRPNLTFSTLTVSNMSPEDSSIYLCSARQGVGQPQHFGDGTRLSIL.

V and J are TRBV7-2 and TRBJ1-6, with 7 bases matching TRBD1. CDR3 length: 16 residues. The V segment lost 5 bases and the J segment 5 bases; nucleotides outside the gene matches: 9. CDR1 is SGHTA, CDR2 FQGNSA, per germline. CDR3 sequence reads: CASSPRRGTDNSPLHF. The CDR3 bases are TGTGCCAGCAGCCCCCGGAGGGGGACAGATAATTCACCCCTCCACTTT.

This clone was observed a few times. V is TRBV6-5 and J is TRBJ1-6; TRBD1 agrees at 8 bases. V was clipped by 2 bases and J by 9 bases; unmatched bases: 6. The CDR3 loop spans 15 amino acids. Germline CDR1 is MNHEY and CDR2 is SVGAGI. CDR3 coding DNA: TGTGCCAGCAGTTACCGCGACAGGGGAAGTTCACCCCTCCACTTT. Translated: CASSYRDRGSSPLHF.

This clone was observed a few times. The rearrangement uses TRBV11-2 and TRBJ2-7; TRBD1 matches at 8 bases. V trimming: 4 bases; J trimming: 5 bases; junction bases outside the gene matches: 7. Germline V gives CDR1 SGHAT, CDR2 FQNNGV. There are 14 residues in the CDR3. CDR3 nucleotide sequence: TGTGCCAGCAGCTCGTGGACAGGGACGAACGAGCAGTACTTC. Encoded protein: CASSSWTGTNEQYF.

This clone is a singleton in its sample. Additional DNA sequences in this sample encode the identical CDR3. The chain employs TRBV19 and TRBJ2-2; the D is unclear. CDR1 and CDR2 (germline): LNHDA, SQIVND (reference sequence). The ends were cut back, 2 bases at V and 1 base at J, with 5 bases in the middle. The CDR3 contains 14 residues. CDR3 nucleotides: TGTGCCAGTAGTATAAGCCGGAACACCGGGGAGCTGTTTTTT. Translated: CASSISRNTGELFF.

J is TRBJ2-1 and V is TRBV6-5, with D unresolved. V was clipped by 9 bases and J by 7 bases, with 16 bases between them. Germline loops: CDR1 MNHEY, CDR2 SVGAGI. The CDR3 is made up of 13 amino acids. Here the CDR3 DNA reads TGTGCCAGTACCAGAGCCCTAGAGAATGAGCAGTTCTTC. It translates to CASTRALENEQFF.